The 8 T cell receptor beta chains below come from one sample, sequenced in a study of blood T cell repertoires in COVID-19 (dated by TCRdb to 2018 to 2021). Library preparation was by the immunoSEQ multiplex PCR assay. In its TCRdb copy, this immuneACCESS table keeps in-frame sequences only and misses some clones. Where compared with another copy, unresolved V genes explain less than half of these, and the others have no known cause. The sample table lists about 430,000 clones, roughly 84% of them with a count of one. The ten largest clones add up to approximately 1.5% of the sample. Sequencing was performed on PBMCs or T cells enriched from blood (not recorded which). These receptors all stem from a woman aged 18-29 years who had been exposed to COVID-19.

Note on this clone: This sample also contains other DNA sequences that code for the same CDR3. V and J are TRBV19 and TRBJ2-1, with D possibly being TRBD1 (5 bases). Per germline, CDR1 LNHDA and CDR2 SQIVND (reference sequence). V lost 5 bases and J lost 4, with 6 bases in between. The CDR3 runs 12 residues. For the CDR3, the DNA is TGTGCCAGTAGTGGGGCGTACAATGAGCAGTTCTTC. This gives the protein CASSGAYNEQFF.

The rearrangement uses TRBV10-3 and TRBJ2-1; D unresolved. Trimming removed 10 bases at V and 7 bases at J, with 11 bases between. The length of the CDR3 is 11 residues. The germline V gene encodes CDR1 ENHRY and CDR2 SYGVKD. The CDR3 loop reads CATGPRNEQFF. The CDR3 nucleotides are TGTGCCACCGGCCCGAGGAATGAGCAGTTCTTC.

This chain uses TRBV10-1 with TRBJ2-3; TRBD2 matches at 12 bases. CDR3 length: 15 amino acids. In germline, CDR1 is WNHNN, CDR2 SYGVQD (reference sequence). J lost 3 bases, V lost 8 bases, and 6 bases had no gene match. CDR3 amino acids: CASQSSGRATDTQYF. CDR3 sequence (DNA): TGCGCCAGCCAGTCTAGCGGGAGGGCAACAGATACGCAGTATTTT.

The V and J genes are TRBV15 and TRBJ2-3; D gene ambiguous. CDR3 length: 16 amino acids. Trimming left V 0 bases short and J 4 bases short, with 14 bases between. Germline CDR1 is LNHNV and CDR2 is YYDKDF (reference sequence). CDR3 in DNA: TGTGCCACCAGCAGAGACTCGTGGAGAAATGCAGATACGCAGTATTTT. It translates to CATSRDSWRNADTQYF.

The chain is built from TRBV4-3 and TRBJ2-7; 9 bases fit TRBD1. The CDR3 is 16 amino acids. The V segment lost 4 bases and the J segment 6 bases; nucleotides outside the gene matches: 13. CDR1 is LGHNA, CDR2 YSLEER, per germline. Written as DNA, the CDR3 is TGCGCCAGCAGCCCGGGGTGGGACAGGGTCGGTGGCGAGCAGTACTTC. It yields the protein CASSPGWDRVGGEQYF.

V usage is TRBV11-1 and J usage is TRBJ2-7; D unresolved. The CDR3 spans 15 residues. Trimming shortened V by 2 bases and J by 3 bases, and 14 bases separated the two germline ends. Germline-derived CDR1 and CDR2 are SGHAT and FQDESV (reference sequence). The CDR3, as DNA: TGTGCCAGCAGCTTAAATGGCGGTCGGTTCTACGAGCAGTACTTC. Its translation is CASSLNGGRFYEQYF.

The rearrangement links TRBV7-3 to TRBJ2-7; 13 nucleotides match TRBD2. The V gene's germline CDR1 is SGHTA and CDR2 FQGTGA. The CDR3 contains 16 residues. The V and J ends lost 2 bases and 3 bases, in that order; junction bases with no gene match: 4. The CDR3 bases are TGTGCCAGCAGCTTATCGGGACTAGCGGGGAGCTACGAGCAGTACTTC. Translating gives CASSLSGLAGSYEQYF. Complete variable domain (other parts from reference TRBV7-3 and TRBJ2-7): GAGVSQTPSNKVTEKGKYVELRCDPISGHTALYWYRQSLGQGPEFLIYFQGTGAADDSGLPNDRFFAVRPEGSVSTLKIQRTERGDSAVYLCASSLSGLAGSYEQYFGPGTRLTVT.

In DNA form, the CDR3 reads TGTGCCAGCAGTCTAGGACAAGAGCAGTTCTTC. Its translation: CASSLGQEQFF. This chain connects TRBV27 to TRBJ2-1, with D maybe TRBD1 (5 bases). Trimming removed 5 bases from V and 10 bases from J, with 9 bases in between. CDR1 and CDR2 (germline): MNHEY, SMNVEV (reference sequence). The CDR3 loop spans 11 amino acids.